A single sample gave rise to the 22 T cell receptor beta chains below, sequenced in a study of technical replicates of blood from several donors. Sequencing was performed with immunoSEQ multiplex PCR; in TCRdb, only in-frame clones are kept and a portion is missing. The sample comprises some 80,000 clones, 96% of which are singletons, and around 0.31% rests with the top ten. Sequences were obtained from T cells isolated from PBMCs. Every receptor here comes from a human donor in good health.

The V gene is TRBV6-6, the J gene TRBJ2-3, with D perhaps matching TRBD1 (5 bases). CDR3 length: 11 amino acids. V lost 6 bases to trimming and J lost 4 bases, with 5 bases between them. Germline V gene lookup returns CDR1 MNHNY and CDR2 SVGAGI (reference sequence). The CDR3 DNA follows: TGTGCCAGCAGGGGGCCAGATACGCAGTATTTT. This codes for CASRGPDTQYF.

V gene TRBV27 combines with J gene TRBJ1-1; maybe TRBD1 (5 bases). Trimming removed 3 bases from V and 11 bases from J, with 16 bases in between. The germline V gene encodes CDR1 MNHEY and CDR2 SMNVEV (reference sequence). This CDR3 region has 13 residues. Written as DNA, the CDR3 is TGTGCCAGCAGTTTTGAAAGGGGCGAACGGGCTTTCTTT. Its translation: CASSFERGERAFF.

V is TRBV27 and J is TRBJ2-7; 7 positions agree with TRBD2. CDR3 length: 14 residues. The trim removed 10 bases at V and 1 base at J, leaving 10 bases unmatched. The germline CDR1 and CDR2 sequences are MNHEY and SMNVEV (reference sequence). The CDR3 bases are TGTGCCACCCGCAGGACTAGGTCTTCCTACGAGCAGTACTTC. Protein sequence: CATRRTRSSYEQYF.

The V and J genes are TRBV1 and TRBJ2-7; the DNA was not compared with TRBD2, the D call given in the table. TRBV1 is a pseudogene. The CDR3 covers 16 residues. The CDR3 region is CTSSQDLWTSSYEQYF. The CDR3 DNA reads TGCACCAGCAGCCAAGATCTGTGGACTAGCTCCTACGAGCAGTACTTC.

This clone was found once. The CDR3 is CASSLSATIQHF. DNA of the CDR3: TGTGCCAGCAGTTTATCGGCGACAATCCAGCATTTT. The rearrangement links TRBV28 to TRBJ1-5; D is undetermined. CDR3 length: 12 residues. Trimming pared 1 base from V and 12 bases from J, leaving 10 bases between. The germline V gene encodes CDR1 MDHEN and CDR2 SYDVKM.

The chain is built from TRBV7-3 and TRBJ2-7; the match to TRBD2 covers 7 bases. The V gene's germline CDR1 is SGHTA and CDR2 FQGTGA. After removal of 5 bases from V and 0 bases from J, the junction contained 4 bases not matched to a gene. The CDR3 is 14 residues long. CDR3 residues: CASSPGGGSYEQYF. The CDR3 DNA is TGTGCCAGCAGCCCTGGGGGGGGCTCCTACGAGCAGTACTTC.

The rearrangement links TRBV27 to TRBJ2-6, with TRBD1 matching over 7 bases. CDR3 size: 19 residues. CDR1 is MNHEY, CDR2 SMNVEV, per germline (reference sequence). The ends lost 3 bases at V and 2 bases at J; junction bases unmatched: 13. Written as DNA, the CDR3 is TGTGCCAGCAGTTTTATTAGCCCTGGGACAGACACTGGGGCCAACGTCCTGACTTTC. It yields the protein CASSFISPGTDTGANVLTF. Filled out from reference TRBV27 and TRBJ2-6, the complete variable domain reads EAQVTQNPRYLITVTGKKLTVTCSQNMNHEYMSWYRQDPGLGLRQIYYSMNVEVTDKGDVPEGYKVSRKEKRNFPLILESPSPNQTSLYFCASSFISPGTDTGANVLTFGAGSRLTVL.

The CDR3 DNA is TGTGCCAGCCAGACGTTTGACGGGGCCCAGCATTTT. This sequence encodes CASQTFDGAQHF. This chain joins TRBV6-5 and TRBJ1-5; D remains ambiguous. There are 12 residues in the CDR3. Germline V CDR1 and CDR2: MNHEY, SVGAGI. V dropped 8 bases and J dropped 11 bases, with 16 bases sitting between them.

The rearrangement joins TRBV6-5 to TRBJ2-7, with 11 nucleotides matching TRBD2. V trimming: 2 bases; J trimming: 6 bases; junction bases outside the gene matches: 0. This CDR3 has 13 residues. Germline assignment: CDR1 MNHEY and CDR2 SVGAGI. The DNA of the CDR3 is TGTGCCAGCAGTTACACTAGCGGGAGCGAGCAGTACTTC. Amino acids: CASSYTSGSEQYF.

V is TRBV5-8 and J is TRBJ2-2; no clear D. The CDR3 sequence is 14 residues long. Per the germline V gene, CDR1 is SGHTS and CDR2 is YDEGEE. The V and J ends lost 6 bases and 5 bases respectively, with 14 bases between them. Written as DNA, the CDR3 is TGTGCCAGCATCGCACCCGCTAGGACCGGGGAGCTGTTTTTT. It yields the protein CASIAPARTGELFF.

The chain joins TRBV5-6 to TRBJ2-3; D might be TRBD2 (7 bases). Germline V lookup: CDR1 SGHDT, CDR2 YYEEEE. Trimming shortened V by 5 bases and J by 4 bases, and 20 bases separated the two germline ends. The CDR3 has 16 amino acids. CDR3 loop: CASSSLEGGRADTQYF. The CDR3 DNA is TGTGCCAGCAGTTCCCTGGAGGGGGGGCGGGCAGATACGCAGTATTTT.

This rearrangement joins TRBV7-9 to TRBJ2-7, with D hard to call. Trimming took 2 bases from V and 2 from J, leaving 13 bases between them. The CDR3 is 15 residues long. Looked up from germline, CDR1 is SEHNR and CDR2 is FQNEAQ (reference sequence). DNA for the CDR3: TGTGCCAGCAGCTTATCTAGTACGGCGACCTACGAGCAGTACTTC. Translation gives CASSLSSTATYEQYF. Full variable domain (missing parts from reference TRBV7-9 and TRBJ2-7): DTGVSQNPRHKITKRGQNVTFRCDPISEHNRLYWYRQTLGQGPEFLTYFQNEAQLEKSRLLSDRFSAERPKGSFSTLEIQRTEQGDSAMYLCASSLSSTATYEQYFGPGTRLTVT.

The chain combines TRBV7-6 with TRBJ2-2, with TRBD2 matching 15 bases. J lost 6 bases, V lost 5 bases, and 10 bases had no gene match. CDR3 size: 18 residues. Germline assignment: CDR1 SGHVS and CDR2 FNYEAQ. The CDR3 spells CASSVSHGLAGGAGELFF. CDR3 nucleotides: TGTGCCAGCAGCGTATCTCACGGACTAGCGGGAGGGGCCGGGGAGCTGTTTTTT.

The rearrangement uses TRBV18 and TRBJ1-2; D unresolved. V lost 4 bases to trimming and J lost 8 bases, with 8 bases between them. Germline V gives CDR1 KGHSH, CDR2 LQKENI. The CDR3 contains 11 residues. In nucleotides, the CDR3 is TGTGCCAGCTCACGCGAGCCGGGCTACACCTTC. This encodes CASSREPGYTF.

This chain uses TRBV6-5 with TRBJ1-2; 9 bases line up with TRBD1. Per germline, CDR1 MNHEY and CDR2 SVGAGI. V dropped 5 bases and J dropped 2; count of bases not matched to a gene: 6. This CDR3 region has 15 residues. The CDR3 spells CASSQSGTGNYGYTF. The CDR3, as DNA: TGTGCCAGCAGTCAATCCGGGACAGGGAACTATGGCTACACCTTC.

The chain couples TRBV11-3 to TRBJ1-3, with D unclear. The germline V gene encodes CDR1 SGHNT and CDR2 YENEEA. This CDR3 region has 12 residues. V shed 3 bases and J shed 7 bases, with 7 bases lying between them. The CDR3 is CASSLDWNTIYF. The CDR3 bases are TGTGCCAGCAGCTTGGACTGGAACACCATATATTTT.

The chain combines TRBV18 with TRBJ1-1; 8 nucleotides line up with TRBD1. The germline V gene has CDR1 KGHSH and CDR2 LQKENI. Trimming removed 4 bases from V and 6 bases from J; junction bases left unmatched: 1. This CDR3 is 12 amino acids long. The CDR3 region is CASSLQGAEAFF. The CDR3 DNA is TGTGCCAGCTCACTACAGGGGGCTGAAGCTTTCTTT. The entire variable domain, with the rest obtained from reference TRBV18 and TRBJ1-1, is as follows: NAGVMQNPRHLVRRRGQEARLRCSPMKGHSHVYWYRQLPEEGLKFMVYLQKENIIDESGMPKERFSAEFPKEGPSILRIQQVVRGDSAAYFCASSLQGAEAFFGQGTRLTVV.

The chain's CDR3 is CASSLRQPYEQYF. CDR3 DNA: TGCGCCAGCAGCTTGCGACAGCCCTACGAGCAGTACTTC. This chain uses TRBV5-1 with TRBJ2-7; TRBD1 might be the D (5 bases). CDR3 length: 13 residues. The germline gives CDR1 SGHRS, CDR2 YFSETQ. Trimming took 1 base from V and 2 from J, leaving 7 bases between them.

V is TRBV9 and J is TRBJ2-1, with TRBD2 matching over 8 bases. J lost 8 bases, V lost 3 bases, and 4 bases had no gene match. Germline assignment: CDR1 SGDLS and CDR2 YYNGEE. The CDR3 is 13 residues long. CDR3 sequence: CASSGTSWYEQFF. Written as DNA, the CDR3 is TGTGCCAGCAGCGGGACTAGCTGGTATGAGCAGTTCTTC.

V and J are TRBV5-4 and TRBJ2-1; 7 bases are shared with TRBD2. This CDR3 contains 15 residues. Germline-derived CDR1 and CDR2 are SGHNT and YYREEE (reference sequence). Losses at the gene ends were 7 bases for V and 5 bases for J; bases not matched to a gene: 12. CDR3 in amino acids: CASGIKAGLNNEQFF. DNA for the CDR3: TGTGCCAGCGGCATCAAAGCGGGGCTCAACAATGAGCAGTTCTTC.

In the case of this clone: Germline and junction disagree at one end, which may indicate a read error. The chain links TRBV27 to TRBJ1-1; perhaps TRBD1 as D (6 bases). The CDR3 sequence is 14 residues long. Per the germline V gene, CDR1 is MNHEY and CDR2 is SMNVEV (reference sequence). The CDR3 nucleotides read TGTGCCAGCGGTTTTCACAGGGTCCACACTGAAGCTTTCTTT. Translation gives CASGFHRVHTEAFF.

This clone showed up just once. This chain uses TRBV9 with TRBJ2-7, with D uncertain. CDR1 is SGDLS, CDR2 YYNGEE, per germline. The CDR3 has 13 residues. V lost 4 bases, J lost 2 bases, and 10 bases lay in between. The CDR3 region is CASSSAETYEQYF. The CDR3 nucleotides read TGTGCCAGCAGCTCCGCGGAAACCTACGAGCAGTACTTC.